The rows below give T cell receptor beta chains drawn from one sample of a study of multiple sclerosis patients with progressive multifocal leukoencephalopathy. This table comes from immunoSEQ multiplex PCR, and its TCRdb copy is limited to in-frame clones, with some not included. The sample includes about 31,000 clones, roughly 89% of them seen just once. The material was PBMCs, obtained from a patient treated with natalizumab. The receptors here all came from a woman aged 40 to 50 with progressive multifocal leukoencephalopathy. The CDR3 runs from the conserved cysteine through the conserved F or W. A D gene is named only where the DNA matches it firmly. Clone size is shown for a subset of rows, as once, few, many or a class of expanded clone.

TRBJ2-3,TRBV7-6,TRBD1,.,CASSSQGADTQYF,TGTGCCAGCAGCTCACAGGGGGCAGATACGCAGTATTTT
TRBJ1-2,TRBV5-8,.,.,CASSQQLLYGYTF,TGTGCCAGCAGTCAACAGTTACTCTATGGCTACACCTTC
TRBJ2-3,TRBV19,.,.,CASSIGTGSTDTQYF,TGTGCCAGTAGTATTGGTACAGGTTCGACAGATACGCAGTATTTT
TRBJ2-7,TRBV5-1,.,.,CASGPRDNSYEQYF,TGCGCCAGCGGACCCCGGGACAACTCCTACGAGCAGTACTTC
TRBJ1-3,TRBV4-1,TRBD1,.,CASSLKGAGGSPRSGNTIYF,TGCGCCAGCAGCCTAAAGGGGGCAGGGGGGAGCCCTCGCTCTGGAAACACCATATATTTT
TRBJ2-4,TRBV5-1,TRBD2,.,CASSSTSGNIQYF,TGCGCCAGCAGCTCGACTAGCGGAAACATTCAGTACTTC
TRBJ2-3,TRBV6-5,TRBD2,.,CASSYSQRGGRDTQYF,TGTGCCAGCAGTTACTCCCAGCGGGGGGGCCGGGATACGCAGTATTTT
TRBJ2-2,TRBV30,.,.,CAWSVDNTGELFF,TGTGCCTGGAGTGTGGATAACACCGGGGAGCTGTTTTTT
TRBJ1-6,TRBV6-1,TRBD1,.,CASSEVREDRVGNSPLHF,TGTGCCAGCAGTGAAGTAAGGGAGGACAGGGTAGGAAATTCACCCCTCCACTTT
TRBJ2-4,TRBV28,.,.,CASLSRGALAKNIQYF,TGTGCCAGCCTAAGCCGTGGGGCACTAGCCAAAAACATTCAGTACTTC
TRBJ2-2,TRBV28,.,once,CASQRDTGELFF,TGTGCCAGTCAGCGAGACACCGGGGAGCTGTTTTTT
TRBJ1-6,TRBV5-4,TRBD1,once,CASSPEGTGYNSPLHF,TGTGCCAGCAGCCCGGAGGGGACAGGGTATAATTCACCCCTCCACTTT
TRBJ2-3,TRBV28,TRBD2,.,CATWGLGVGTDTQYF,TGTGCCACTTGGGGACTAGGTGTAGGCACAGATACGCAGTATTTT
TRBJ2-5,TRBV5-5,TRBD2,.,CASSPVASGGGNQETQYF,TGTGCCAGCAGCCCGGTGGCTAGCGGGGGCGGAAATCAAGAGACCCAGTACTTC
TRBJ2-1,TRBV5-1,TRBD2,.,CASSLGGGGALWRNEQFF,TGCGCCAGCAGCTTGGGGGGCGGGGGGGCCTTATGGAGAAATGAGCAGTTCTTC
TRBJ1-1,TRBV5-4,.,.,CASSPLRTEEAFF,TGTGCCAGCAGCCCGTTAAGGACAGAAGAAGCTTTCTTT
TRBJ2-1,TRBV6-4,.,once,CASSGTGTATYEQFF,TGTGCCAGCAGTGGCACCGGGACTGCCACCTATGAGCAGTTCTTC
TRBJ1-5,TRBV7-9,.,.,CASSREYSNQPQHF,TGTGCCAGCAGCCGAGAGTATAGCAATCAGCCCCAGCATTTT
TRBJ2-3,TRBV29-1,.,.,CSVRTDTQYF,TGCAGCGTCCGCACAGATACGCAGTATTTT
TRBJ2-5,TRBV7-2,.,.,CASSFPLGGQETQYF,TGTGCCAGCAGCTTTCCCCTGGGCGGACAAGAGACCCAGTACTTC
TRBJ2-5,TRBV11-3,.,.,CASSSWVLEETQYF,TGTGCCAGCAGCTCATGGGTACTGGAAGAGACCCAGTACTTC
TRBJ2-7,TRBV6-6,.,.,CASRGTGTSPWTEQYF,TGTGCCAGCAGAGGGACGGGAACTTCGCCGTGGACCGAGCAGTACTTC
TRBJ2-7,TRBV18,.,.,CASSPPGRVYEQYF,TGTGCCAGCTCACCACCGGGACGGGTCTACGAGCAGTACTTC
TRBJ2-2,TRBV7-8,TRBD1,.,CASSQLRDRVRAAGELFF,TGTGCCAGCAGCCAACTCCGGGACAGGGTAAGGGCGGCCGGGGAGCTGTTTTTT
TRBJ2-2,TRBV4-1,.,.,CASSQAWAGQGGTGELFF,TGCGCCAGCAGCCAAGCATGGGCGGGTCAGGGGGGTACCGGGGAGCTGTTTTTT
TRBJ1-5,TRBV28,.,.,CASTDSSRAINQPQHF,TGTGCCAGCACCGACTCTTCAAGGGCAATCAATCAGCCCCAGCATTTT
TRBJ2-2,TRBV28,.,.,CASSSSTGELFF,TGTGCCAGCAGTTCGTCCACCGGGGAGCTGTTTTTT
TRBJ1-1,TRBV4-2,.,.,CASSQTQYTEAFF,TGTGCCAGCAGCCAAACACAGTACACTGAAGCTTTCTTT
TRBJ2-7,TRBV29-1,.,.,CSVENHRGLTGREQYF,TGCAGCGTTGAGAACCACAGGGGCCTGACTGGGAGGGAGCAGTACTTC
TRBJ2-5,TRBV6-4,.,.,CASSAGVQETQYF,TGTGCCAGCAGTGCCGGGGTCCAAGAGACCCAGTACTTC
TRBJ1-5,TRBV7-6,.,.,CASSLEGSGDQPQHF,TGTGCCAGCAGCTTAGAAGGCTCTGGGGATCAGCCCCAGCATTTT
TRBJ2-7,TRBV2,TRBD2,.,CASRARTGGGYEQYF,TGTGCCAGCAGGGCTCGGACGGGAGGTGGGTACGAGCAGTACTTC
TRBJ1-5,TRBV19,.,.,CASSMQSSSNQPQHF,TGTGCCAGTAGTATGCAGTCTTCCAGCAATCAGCCCCAGCATTTT
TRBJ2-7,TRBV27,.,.,CASSLRSGTSYEQYF,TGTGCCAGCAGTTTACGTTCCGGGACTTCCTACGAGCAGTACTTC
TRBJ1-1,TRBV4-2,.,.,CASSQEGARVNTEAFF,TGTGCCAGCAGCCAAGAAGGGGCCAGGGTGAACACTGAAGCTTTCTTT
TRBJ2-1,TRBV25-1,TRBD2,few,CASSEFAAGADNEQFF,TGTGCCAGCAGTGAGTTTGCGGCGGGAGCTGACAATGAGCAGTTCTTC